By share, the clone carrying this T cell receptor beta chain ranks as medium-sized. Its target is not known. The data are from a study of spatial heterogeneity in lung cancer. Whole-study results and caveats: Ubiquitous expanded tumor TCRs were seen in blood more at resection than at follow-up.

TCR cDNA molecules were tagged individually, and each one carried a unique molecular identifier. Using its own MiXCR run on the 5' RACE reads, TCRdb lists one record per CDR3 protein. Of about 10,000 distinct CDR3 sequences in the sample, about 5% were seen once. Germline V gene data show CDR1 as SGDLS and CDR2 as YYNGEE. The CDR3 length is 13 residues. With V trimmed by 3 bases and J by 6 bases, 5 bases remained unmatched. Time point here: sample taken at primary tumor resection. Whole RNA obtained from tumor, nontumor lung or frozen PBMC underwent sequencing without sorting. Untreated early-stage non-small cell lung cancer patients, approximately 76 in total, were the donors.

The gene calls are TRBV9 and TRBJ1-2; 7 nucleotides align to TRBD1. The source is a male donor with early-stage non-small cell lung cancer. The sequenced sample was PBMCs, obtained at surgery. In DNA, the CDR3 is TGTGCCAGCAGCGAAACAGGGGTGGATGGCTACACCTTC. Its protein product is CASSETGVDGYTF.